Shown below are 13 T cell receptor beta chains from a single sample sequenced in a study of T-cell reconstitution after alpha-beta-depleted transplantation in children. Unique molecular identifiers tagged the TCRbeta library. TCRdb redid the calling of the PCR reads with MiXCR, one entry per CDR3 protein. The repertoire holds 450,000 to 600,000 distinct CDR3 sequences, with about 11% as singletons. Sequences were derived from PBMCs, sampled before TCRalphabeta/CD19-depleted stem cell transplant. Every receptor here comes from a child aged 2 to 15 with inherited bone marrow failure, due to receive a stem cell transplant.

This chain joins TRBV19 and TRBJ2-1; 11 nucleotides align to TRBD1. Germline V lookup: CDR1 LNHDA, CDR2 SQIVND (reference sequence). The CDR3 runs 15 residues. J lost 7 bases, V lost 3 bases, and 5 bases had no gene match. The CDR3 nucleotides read TGTGCCAGTAGTATGGGGACAGGGGGTACAAATGAGCAGTTCTTC. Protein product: CASSMGTGGTNEQFF.

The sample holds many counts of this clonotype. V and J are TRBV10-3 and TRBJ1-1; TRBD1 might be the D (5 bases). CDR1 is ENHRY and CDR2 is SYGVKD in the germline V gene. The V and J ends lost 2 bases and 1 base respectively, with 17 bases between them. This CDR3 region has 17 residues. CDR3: CAISEVRGLGTNTEAFF. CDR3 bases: TGTGCCATCAGTGAGGTCCGGGGGTTGGGAACGAACACTGAAGCTTTCTTT.

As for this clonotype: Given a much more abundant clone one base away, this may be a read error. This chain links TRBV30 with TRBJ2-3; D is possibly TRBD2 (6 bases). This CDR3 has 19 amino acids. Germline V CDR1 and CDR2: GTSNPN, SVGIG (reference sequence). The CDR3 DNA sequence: TGTGCCTGGAGTCCCCTCGCGTGGGGGGACTCTACTAGCACAGTTACGCAGTATTTT. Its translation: CAWSPLAWGDSTSTVTQYF.

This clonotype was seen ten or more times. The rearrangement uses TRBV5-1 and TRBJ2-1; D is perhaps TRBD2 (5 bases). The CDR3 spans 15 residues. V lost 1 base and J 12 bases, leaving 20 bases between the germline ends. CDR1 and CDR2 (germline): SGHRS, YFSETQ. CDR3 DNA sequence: TGCGCCAGCAGCTTGCGGATAGGCTCTAGTGAGGGGCAGTTCTTC. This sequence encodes CASSLRIGSSEGQFF.

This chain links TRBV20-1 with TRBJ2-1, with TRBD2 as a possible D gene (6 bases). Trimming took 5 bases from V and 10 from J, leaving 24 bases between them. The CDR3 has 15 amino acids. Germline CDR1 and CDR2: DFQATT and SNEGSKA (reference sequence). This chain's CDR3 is CSAGKTRINNGEQFF. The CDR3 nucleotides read TGCAGTGCTGGAAAGACTAGGATTAACAATGGAGAGCAGTTCTTC.

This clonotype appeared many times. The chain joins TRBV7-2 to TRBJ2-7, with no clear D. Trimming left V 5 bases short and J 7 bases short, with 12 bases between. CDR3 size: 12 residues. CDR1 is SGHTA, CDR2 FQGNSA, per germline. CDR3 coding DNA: TGTGCCAGCAGCCTCGTAGGGTGGGAGCAGTACTTC. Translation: CASSLVGWEQYF.

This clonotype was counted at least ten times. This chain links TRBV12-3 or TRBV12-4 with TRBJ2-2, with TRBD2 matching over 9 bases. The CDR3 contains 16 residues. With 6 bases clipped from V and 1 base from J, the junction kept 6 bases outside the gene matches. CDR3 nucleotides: TGTGCCAGCAGCACCCGAGCGGGGGGGAACACCGGGGAGCTGTTTTTT. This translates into CASSTRAGGNTGELFF.

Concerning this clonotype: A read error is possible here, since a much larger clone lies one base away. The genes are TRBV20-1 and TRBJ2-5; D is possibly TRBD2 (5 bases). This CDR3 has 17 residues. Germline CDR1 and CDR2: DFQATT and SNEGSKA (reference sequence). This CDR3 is CCARDGFKGAYQETQYF. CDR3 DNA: TGCTGTGCTAGAGATGGCTTTAAGGGAGCGTACCAAGAGACCCAGTACTTC.

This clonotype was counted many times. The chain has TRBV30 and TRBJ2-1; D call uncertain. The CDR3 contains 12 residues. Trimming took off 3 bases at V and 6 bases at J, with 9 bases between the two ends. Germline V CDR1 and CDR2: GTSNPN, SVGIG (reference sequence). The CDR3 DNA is TGTGCCTGGAGCGACAAGATCAATGAGCAGTTCTTC. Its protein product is CAWSDKINEQFF.

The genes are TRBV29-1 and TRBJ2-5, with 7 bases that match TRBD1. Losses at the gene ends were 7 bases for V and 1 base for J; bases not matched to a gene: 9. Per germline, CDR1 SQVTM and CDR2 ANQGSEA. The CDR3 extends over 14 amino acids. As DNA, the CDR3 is TGCAGCGCCCCCGACAGGGTTCCCCAAGAGACCCAGTACTTC. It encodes CSAPDRVPQETQYF.

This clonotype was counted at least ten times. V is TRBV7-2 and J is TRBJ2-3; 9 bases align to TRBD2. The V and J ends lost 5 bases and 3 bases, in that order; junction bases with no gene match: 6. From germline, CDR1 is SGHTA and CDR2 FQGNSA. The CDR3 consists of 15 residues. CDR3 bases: TGTGCCAGCAGCCCCCCGGGACTAGCAACAGATACGCAGTATTTT. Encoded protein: CASSPPGLATDTQYF.

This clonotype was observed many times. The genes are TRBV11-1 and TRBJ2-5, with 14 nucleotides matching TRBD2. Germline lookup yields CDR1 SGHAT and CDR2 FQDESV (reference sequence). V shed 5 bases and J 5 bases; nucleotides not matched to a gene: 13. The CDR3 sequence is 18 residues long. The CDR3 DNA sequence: TGTGCCAGCAGCCCATCCACTGGACTAGCGGGAGGTAGGGAGACCCAGTACTTC. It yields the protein CASSPSTGLAGGRETQYF.

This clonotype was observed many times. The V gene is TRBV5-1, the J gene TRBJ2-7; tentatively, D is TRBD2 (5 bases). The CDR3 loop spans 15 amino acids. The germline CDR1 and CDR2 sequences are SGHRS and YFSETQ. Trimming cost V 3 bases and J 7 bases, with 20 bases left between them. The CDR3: CASSWIRGDQGEQYF. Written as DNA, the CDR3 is TGCGCCAGCAGCTGGATCCGGGGAGATCAAGGGGAGCAGTACTTC.